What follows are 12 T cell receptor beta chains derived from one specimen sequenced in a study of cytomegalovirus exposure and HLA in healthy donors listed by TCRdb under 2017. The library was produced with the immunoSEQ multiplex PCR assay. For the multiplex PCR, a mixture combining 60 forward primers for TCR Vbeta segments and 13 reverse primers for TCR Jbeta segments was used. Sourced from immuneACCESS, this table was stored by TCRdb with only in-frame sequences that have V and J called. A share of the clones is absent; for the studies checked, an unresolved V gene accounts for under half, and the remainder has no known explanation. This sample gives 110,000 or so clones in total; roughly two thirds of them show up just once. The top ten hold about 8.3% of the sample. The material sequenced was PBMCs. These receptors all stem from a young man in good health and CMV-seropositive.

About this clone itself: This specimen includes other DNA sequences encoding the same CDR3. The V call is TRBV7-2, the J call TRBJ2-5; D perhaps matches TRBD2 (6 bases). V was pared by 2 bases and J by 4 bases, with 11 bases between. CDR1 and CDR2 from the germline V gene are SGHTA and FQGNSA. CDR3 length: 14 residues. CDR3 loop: CASSLSGGRETQYF. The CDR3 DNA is TGTGCCAGCAGCTTATCCGGGGGTCGAGAGACCCAGTACTTC.

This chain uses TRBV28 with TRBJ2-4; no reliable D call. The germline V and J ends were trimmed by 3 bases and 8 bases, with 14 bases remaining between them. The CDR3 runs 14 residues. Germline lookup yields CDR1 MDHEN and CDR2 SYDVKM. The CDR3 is CASSFGPSGDIQYF. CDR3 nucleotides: TGTGCCAGCAGTTTTGGCCCGTCCGGAGACATTCAGTACTTC.

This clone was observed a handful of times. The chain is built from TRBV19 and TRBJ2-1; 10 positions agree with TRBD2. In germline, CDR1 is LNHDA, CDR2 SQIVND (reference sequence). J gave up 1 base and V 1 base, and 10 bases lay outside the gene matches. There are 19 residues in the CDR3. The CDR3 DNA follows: TGTGCCAGTAGTATAGCCAGCGGGGGGGCCATAAGGTCCTACAATGAGCAGTTCTTC. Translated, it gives CASSIASGGAIRSYNEQFF.

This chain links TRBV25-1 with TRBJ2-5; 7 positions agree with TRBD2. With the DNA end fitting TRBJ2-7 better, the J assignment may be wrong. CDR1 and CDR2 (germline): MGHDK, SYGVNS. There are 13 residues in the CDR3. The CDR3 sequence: CASSRGVAYEQYF. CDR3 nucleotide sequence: TGTGCCAGCAGTCGGGGGGTGGCCTACGAGCAGTACTTC.

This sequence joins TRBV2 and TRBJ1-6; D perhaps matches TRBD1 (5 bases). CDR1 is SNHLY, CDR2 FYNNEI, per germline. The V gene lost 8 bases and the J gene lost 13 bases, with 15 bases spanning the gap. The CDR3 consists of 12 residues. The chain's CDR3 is CASFGGITPLHF. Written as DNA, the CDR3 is TGTGCCAGCTTCGGGGGTATAACGCCCCTCCACTTT.

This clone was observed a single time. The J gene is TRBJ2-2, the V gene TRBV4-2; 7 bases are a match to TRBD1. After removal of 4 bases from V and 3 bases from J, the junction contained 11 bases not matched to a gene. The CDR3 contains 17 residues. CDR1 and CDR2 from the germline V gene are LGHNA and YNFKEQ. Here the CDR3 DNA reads TGTGCCAGCAGCCTCGACACTCGGGACAGAGACACCGGGGAGCTGTTTTTT. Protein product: CASSLDTRDRDTGELFF.

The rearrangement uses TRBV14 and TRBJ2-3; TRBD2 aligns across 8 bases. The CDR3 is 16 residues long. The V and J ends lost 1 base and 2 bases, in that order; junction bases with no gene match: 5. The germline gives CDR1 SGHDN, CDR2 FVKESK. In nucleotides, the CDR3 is TGTGCCAGCAGCCAAGCACCGGGGGGGTACACAGATACGCAGTATTTT. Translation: CASSQAPGGYTDTQYF.

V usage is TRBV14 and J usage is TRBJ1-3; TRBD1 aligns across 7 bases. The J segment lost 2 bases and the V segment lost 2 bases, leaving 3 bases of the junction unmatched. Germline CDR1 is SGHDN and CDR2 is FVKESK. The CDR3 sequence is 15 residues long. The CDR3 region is CASSQFTGAGNTIYF. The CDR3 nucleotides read TGTGCCAGCAGCCAATTTACAGGGGCTGGAAACACCATATATTTT.

This CDR3 is CASSERSVDINSGANVLTF. As DNA, the CDR3 is TGCGCCAGCAGTGAGAGGTCTGTGGACATAAACTCTGGGGCCAACGTCCTGACTTTC. The chain employs TRBV10-1 and TRBJ2-6, with a tentative D call TRBD1 (5 bases). Germline CDR1 reads WNHNN; CDR2 reads SYGVQD (reference sequence). Trimming cost V 2 bases and J 0 bases, with 17 bases left between them. The CDR3 is made up of 19 amino acids.

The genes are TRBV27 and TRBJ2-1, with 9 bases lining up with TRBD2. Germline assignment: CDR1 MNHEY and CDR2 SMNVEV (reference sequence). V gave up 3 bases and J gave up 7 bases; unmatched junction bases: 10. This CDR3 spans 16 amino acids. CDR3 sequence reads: CASSLSSGGVRNEQFF. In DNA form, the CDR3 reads TGTGCCAGCAGTTTGAGTAGCGGGGGTGTTCGGAATGAGCAGTTCTTC.

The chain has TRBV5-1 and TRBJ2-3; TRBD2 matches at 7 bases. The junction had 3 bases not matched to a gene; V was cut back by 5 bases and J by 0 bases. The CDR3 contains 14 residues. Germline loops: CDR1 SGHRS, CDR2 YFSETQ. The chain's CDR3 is CASSAGVSTDTQYF. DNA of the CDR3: TGCGCCAGCAGTGCGGGGGTTAGCACAGATACGCAGTATTTT.

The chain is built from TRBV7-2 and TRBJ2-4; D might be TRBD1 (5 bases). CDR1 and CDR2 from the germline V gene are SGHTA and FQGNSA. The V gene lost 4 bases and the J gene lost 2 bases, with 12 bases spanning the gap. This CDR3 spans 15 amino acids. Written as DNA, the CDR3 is TGTGCCAGCAGCTCATCGACAGTGACCAAAAACATTCAGTACTTC. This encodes CASSSSTVTKNIQYF.